This TCR beta chain was recorded in a study of blood T cell repertoires in COVID-19. Study at large: The samples span acute and convalescent COVID-19 from the United States, Italy and Spain.

Study processing details: Researchers report that nucleated cell counts were estimated from reference gene primer amplification. This table comes from immunoSEQ multiplex PCR, and its TCRdb copy is limited to in-frame clones, with some not included. V and J calls and clone size are as listed in that table; D and trimming were resolved from the DNA. This sample carries 200,000 to 250,000 clones, 85% to 90% of them seen once, and the ten largest clones take roughly 3%. CDR3 length: 15 residues. V lost 4 bases and J lost 1, with 14 bases in between. Germline V gene data show CDR1 as SGHAT and CDR2 as FQNNGV.

The receptor was derived from a man aged 25-45 years with COVID-19, enrolled during active disease. The sequencing sample was made of peripheral blood. The J gene is TRBJ2-7, the V gene TRBV11-2, with D maybe TRBD1 (5 bases). The CDR3 loop is CASSSGWGRSYEQYF. CDR3 coding DNA: TGTGCCAGCAGCTCTGGCTGGGGCCGATCCTACGAGCAGTACTTC.